This entry is about one T cell receptor beta chain. This CDR3 is built from 16 residues. V was clipped by 2 bases and J by 4 bases; unmatched bases: 8. The data originate from a study of response to subunit inactivated influenza vaccine. TCRdb itself ran the RT-PCR reads through MiXCR, one entry per CDR3 protein. Seen here are more than 200,000 distinct CDR3 sequences, more than 10% observed once, and the top ten hold over 6.5%. This chain joins TRBV12-3 or TRBV12-4 and TRBJ2-1; 7 nucleotides match TRBD2. The origin of this receptor is a man between 45 and 60 years old who received an inactivated influenza vaccine. The source was non-naive T cells sorted from PBMCs, collected approximately 15 days before vaccination. The CDR3 protein is CASSLYGWEGYNEQFF. The CDR3 DNA sequence: TGTGCCAGCAGTTTATACGGGTGGGAGGGTTACAATGAGCAGTTCTTC.